This is a list of T cell receptor beta chains from one sample in a study of blood T cell repertoires in COVID-19. Data came from immunoSEQ multiplex PCR; TCRdb stores just in-frame clones and leaves some out. Of about 250,000 clones detected, roughly 88% appear once; the ten largest clones hold more than 1.2%. What was sequenced was peripheral blood. The origin of the receptors is an elderly man with acute or convalescent COVID-19. Each CDR3 is given with its conserved first and last residue. The order of the fields is D gene, J gene, V gene, CDR3 protein, CDR3 DNA. D genes are given only for firm matches.

TRBD1,TRBJ1-2,TRBV28,CASSRDRGRFYGYTF,TGTGCCAGCAGCCGGGACAGGGGGCGGTTTTATGGCTACACCTTC
TRBD1,TRBJ2-3,TRBV5-1,CASSEGGRDRVRNTDTQYF,TGCGCCAGCAGCGAGGGCGGTCGGGACAGGGTCAGGAACACAGATACGCAGTATTTT
NA,TRBJ2-5,TRBV7-9,CASREWSEETQYF,TGTGCCAGCAGAGAGTGGAGCGAAGAGACCCAGTACTTC
NA,TRBJ2-3,TRBV9,CASSVGPGADTQYF,TGTGCCAGCAGCGTAGGGCCAGGGGCAGATACGCAGTATTTT
NA,TRBJ2-7,TRBV14,CASSQSGPLYHSYEQYF,TGTGCCAGCAGCCAATCTGGTCCACTCTATCATAGCTACGAGCAGTACTTC
NA,TRBJ1-1,TRBV19,CASSINSGRTEAFF,TGTGCCAGTAGTATTAACAGTGGGAGGACTGAAGCTTTCTTT
NA,TRBJ2-3,TRBV3-1/TRBV3-2,CASSQDSARRRGTQYF,TGTGCCAGCAGCCAAGATTCGGCCAGGAGAAGGGGTACGCAGTATTTT
TRBD1,TRBJ1-1,TRBV7-2,CASSLSTGGETEAFF,TGTGCCAGCAGCCTTTCGACAGGGGGAGAAACTGAAGCTTTCTTT
TRBD1,TRBJ1-4,TRBV28,CASSSNRGAGEKLFF,TGTGCCAGCAGTTCCAACAGGGGCGCCGGTGAAAAACTGTTTTTT
NA,TRBJ1-4,TRBV9,CASSSAGHNEKLFF,TGTGCCAGCTCCTCGGCGGGGCATAATGAAAAACTGTTTTTT
NA,TRBJ2-3,TRBV7-9,CASRFTGQNTDTQYF,TGTGCCAGCAGGTTTACAGGGCAGAACACAGATACGCAGTATTTT
NA,TRBJ2-5,TRBV11-3,CASSKGRETQYF,TGTGCCAGCAGCAAAGGGAGAGAGACCCAGTACTTC
TRBD1,TRBJ2-2,TRBV5-8,CASSSHRGENTGELFF,TGTGCCAGCAGCTCTCACAGGGGTGAAAACACCGGGGAGCTGTTTTTT